The subject of this entry is one T cell receptor (beta chain). The sample is drawn from a study of blood T cell repertoires in COVID-19. Background on the study: PBMCs, B-cell-depleted T cells, or T cells provided the cDNA or gDNA that made up the material.

Authors' methods: From reference gene primer amplification, estimates of nucleated cell counts were derived. TCRdb's copy holds only in-frame clones and misses some; the assay was immunoSEQ multiplex PCR. D and trimming were read from the DNA, whereas the V and J calls and clone size are those reported in that table. Of about 130,000 clones detected, about 89% appear once; the ten largest clones hold less than 20%. The sample consisted of peripheral blood. This clonotype was obtained from a man between 50 and 59 years old with active or convalescent COVID-19.

The CDR3 is CASSPWGEPGANVLTF. Written as DNA, the CDR3 is TGCGCCAGCAGCCCGTGGGGAGAACCGGGGGCCAACGTCCTGACTTTC. V is TRBV5-1 and J is TRBJ2-6; the D gene is possibly TRBD2 (5 bases). Trimming removed 4 bases from V and 4 bases from J, with 15 bases in between. This CDR3 comprises 16 residues. CDR1 and CDR2 from the germline V gene are SGHRS and YFSETQ.